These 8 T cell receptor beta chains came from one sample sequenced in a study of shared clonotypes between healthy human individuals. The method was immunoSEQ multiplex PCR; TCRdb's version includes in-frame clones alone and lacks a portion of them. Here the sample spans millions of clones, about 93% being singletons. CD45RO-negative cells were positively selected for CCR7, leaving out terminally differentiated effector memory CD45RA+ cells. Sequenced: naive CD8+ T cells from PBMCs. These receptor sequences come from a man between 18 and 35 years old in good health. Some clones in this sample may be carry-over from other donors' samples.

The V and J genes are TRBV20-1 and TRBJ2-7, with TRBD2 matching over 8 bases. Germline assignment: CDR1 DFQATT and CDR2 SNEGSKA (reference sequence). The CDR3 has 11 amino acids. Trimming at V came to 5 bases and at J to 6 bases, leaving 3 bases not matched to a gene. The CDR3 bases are TGCAGTGCTCCCGCGGGGGGCGAGCAGTACTTC. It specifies CSAPAGGEQYF.

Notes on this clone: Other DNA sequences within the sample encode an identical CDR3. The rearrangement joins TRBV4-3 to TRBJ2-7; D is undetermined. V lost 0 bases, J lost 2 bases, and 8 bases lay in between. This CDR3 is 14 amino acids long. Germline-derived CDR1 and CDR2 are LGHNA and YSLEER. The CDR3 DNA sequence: TGCGCCAGCAGCCAAGATCGGGTTACCTACGAGCAGTACTTC. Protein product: CASSQDRVTYEQYF.

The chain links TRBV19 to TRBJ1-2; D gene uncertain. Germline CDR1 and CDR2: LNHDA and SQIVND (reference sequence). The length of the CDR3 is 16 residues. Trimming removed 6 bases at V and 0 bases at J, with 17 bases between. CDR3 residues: CASSSPRLTSNYGYTF. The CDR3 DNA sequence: TGTGCCAGTAGCTCTCCACGACTGACGTCTAACTATGGCTACACCTTC.

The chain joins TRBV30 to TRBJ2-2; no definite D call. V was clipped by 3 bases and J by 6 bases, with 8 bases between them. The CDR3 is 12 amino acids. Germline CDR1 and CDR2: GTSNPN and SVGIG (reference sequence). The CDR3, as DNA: TGTGCCTGGAGGATCGGGCCCGGGGAGCTGTTTTTT. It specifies CAWRIGPGELFF.

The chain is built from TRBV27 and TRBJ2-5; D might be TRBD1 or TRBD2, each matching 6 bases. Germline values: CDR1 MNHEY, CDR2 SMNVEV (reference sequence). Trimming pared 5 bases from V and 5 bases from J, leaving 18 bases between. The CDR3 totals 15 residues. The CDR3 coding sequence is TGTGCCAGCAGTGCGCTACAGGGTGGAGGGGAGACCCAGTACTTC. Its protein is CASSALQGGGETQYF.

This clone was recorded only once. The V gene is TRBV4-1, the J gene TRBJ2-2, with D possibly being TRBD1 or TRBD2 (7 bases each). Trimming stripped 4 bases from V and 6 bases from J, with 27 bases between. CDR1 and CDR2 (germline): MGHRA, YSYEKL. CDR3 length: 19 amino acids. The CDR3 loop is CASSRETGTILGVSGELFF. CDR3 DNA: TGCGCCAGCAGCCGAGAGACAGGGACTATCCTTGGGGTCTCCGGGGAGCTGTTTTTT.

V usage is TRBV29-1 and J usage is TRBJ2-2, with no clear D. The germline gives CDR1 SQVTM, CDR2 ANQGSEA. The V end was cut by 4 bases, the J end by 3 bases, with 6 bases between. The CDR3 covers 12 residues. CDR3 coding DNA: TGCAGCGTTGCGAGATACACCGGGGAGCTGTTTTTT. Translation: CSVARYTGELFF.

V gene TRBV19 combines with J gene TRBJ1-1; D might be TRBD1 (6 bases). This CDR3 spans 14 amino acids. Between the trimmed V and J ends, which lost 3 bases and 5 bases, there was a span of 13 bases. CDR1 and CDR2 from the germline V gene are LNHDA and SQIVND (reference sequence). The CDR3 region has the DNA TGTGCCAGTAGTATCCGGGCAGGGGAGACTGAAGCTTTCTTT. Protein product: CASSIRAGETEAFF.